These T cell receptor beta chains were read from a single sample in a study of post-analysis software for immune sequencing data. Each CDR3 protein is one row after TCRdb ran MiXCR on the PCR reads. The data hold roughly 180,000 distinct CDR3 sequences, with about 32% observed a single time. The sequenced sample consisted of blood. The receptors here all came from a girl aged 10 to 17 with multiple sclerosis. CDR3s include the opening cysteine and the closing phenylalanine or tryptophan. Each record gives: CDR3 DNA, CDR3 protein, D gene, J gene, V gene, clone size. The D gene is left open where the match is weak. Some rows mark clone size as missing; the rest say once, few, many or name a class of expanded clone.

cdr3_nt: TGTGCTAGTGGTTTGTCCTTCACAGGGGCCTTCTCCTACGAGCAGTTCTTC
cdr3_aa: CASGLSFTGAFSYEQFF
d_call: TRBD1
j_call: TRBJ2-1
v_call: TRBV12-5
clone_size: few

cdr3_nt: TGTGCCAGCAGCCGAAACAGGGCCTCGACAGATAATTCACCCCCCCACTTT
cdr3_aa: CASSRNRASTDNSPPHF
d_call: -
j_call: TRBJ1-6
v_call: TRBV6-6
clone_size: -

cdr3_nt: TGTGCCAGCAGCCAGATAGGGACAGACCTAGAGAACACTGAAGCTTTCTTT
cdr3_aa: CASSQIGTDLENTEAFF
d_call: TRBD1
j_call: TRBJ1-1
v_call: TRBV4-2
clone_size: few

cdr3_nt: TGTGCCAGCAGTGACAGACAGGGTTTCCACGAGCAGTACTTC
cdr3_aa: CASSDRQGFHEQYF
d_call: TRBD1
j_call: TRBJ2-7
v_call: TRBV25-1
clone_size: many

cdr3_nt: TGTGCCAGCAGTGACGTGGGACAGGGGTACCAAGAGACCCAGTACTTC
cdr3_aa: CASSDVGQGYQETQYF
d_call: TRBD1
j_call: TRBJ2-5
v_call: TRBV2
clone_size: -

cdr3_nt: TGTGCTAGTGGTTTGGAAAGGAAGCTAGCGGGGTGGGGGGACAATGAGCAGTTCTTC
cdr3_aa: CASGLERKLAGWGDNEQFF
d_call: TRBD2
j_call: TRBJ2-1
v_call: TRBV12-5
clone_size: -

cdr3_nt: TGTGCCGTAGAGGCGGGAAAACGCCACGGGACCCAGTACTTC
cdr3_aa: CAVEAGKRHGTQYF
d_call: -
j_call: TRBJ2-5
v_call: TRBV6-5
clone_size: many

cdr3_nt: TGTGCCAGCAGCTTAGCCGGCGGGATCAATTACAATGAGCAGTTCTTC
cdr3_aa: CASSLAGGINYNEQFF
d_call: -
j_call: TRBJ2-1
v_call: TRBV7-2
clone_size: many

cdr3_nt: TGCAGTGCTGCAAGCACAGGGGCCTACGAGCAGTACTTC
cdr3_aa: CSAASTGAYEQYF
d_call: TRBD1
j_call: TRBJ2-7
v_call: TRBV20-1
clone_size: -

cdr3_nt: TGTGCCAGCACCTACACCCGGACAGGGAACGGCTACACCTTC
cdr3_aa: CASTYTRTGNGYTF
d_call: TRBD1
j_call: TRBJ1-2
v_call: TRBV12-3/TRBV12-4
clone_size: few

cdr3_nt: TGTGCCAGTAGCCTAGGGACAGGGTCGGAGTTCTTC
cdr3_aa: CASSLGTGSEFF
d_call: TRBD1
j_call: TRBJ2-1
v_call: TRBV7-9
clone_size: many

cdr3_nt: TGTGCCAGCAGTTTACAGGGGGCCCCCGGGGAGCTGTTTTTT
cdr3_aa: CASSLQGAPGELFF
d_call: TRBD1
j_call: TRBJ2-2
v_call: TRBV12-3/TRBV12-4
clone_size: few

cdr3_nt: TGTGCCAGCAGCTTTGGCGGTTATAGCAATCAGCCCCAGCATTTT
cdr3_aa: CASSFGGYSNQPQHF
d_call: -
j_call: TRBJ1-5
v_call: TRBV5-5
clone_size: few

cdr3_nt: TGCGCCAGCAGCCAAGTATCCATGGGACCAGCAGGCCACGAGCAGTACTTC
cdr3_aa: CASSQVSMGPAGHEQYF
d_call: -
j_call: TRBJ2-7
v_call: TRBV4-1
clone_size: -

cdr3_nt: TGCGCCAGCGTCTGGTTTAGAGGAATCCCTGGACGCGAGTGGCAGTACTTC
cdr3_aa: CASVWFRGIPGREWQYF
d_call: -
j_call: TRBJ2-5
v_call: TRBV5-1
clone_size: many

cdr3_nt: TGTGCCAGCAGCTTCCGGCCTGGCAATGAGCAGTACTTC
cdr3_aa: CASSFRPGNEQYF
d_call: -
j_call: TRBJ2-5
v_call: TRBV5-6
clone_size: -

cdr3_nt: TGCAGTTCCTCTACCACGGAGGCAAATCCCTACGAGCAGTACTTC
cdr3_aa: CSSSTTEANPYEQYF
d_call: -
j_call: TRBJ2-7
v_call: TRBV20-1
clone_size: -

cdr3_nt: TGTGCCAGCAGCTTAGGGGACTATGGCTACACCTTC
cdr3_aa: CASSLGDYGYTF
d_call: -
j_call: TRBJ1-2
v_call: TRBV11-2
clone_size: many

cdr3_nt: TGTGCCAGCAGCCGATTCGGGACTAGCGGGAAATACAATGAGCAGTTCTTC
cdr3_aa: CASSRFGTSGKYNEQFF
d_call: TRBD2
j_call: TRBJ2-1
v_call: TRBV6-1
clone_size: few

cdr3_nt: TGCACCAGCAGCCAAGCACCAGGGTGGGCGGGACTCTACGAGCAGTACTTC
cdr3_aa: CTSSQAPGWAGLYEQYF
d_call: -
j_call: TRBJ2-7
v_call: TRBV1
clone_size: -

cdr3_nt: TGTGCCACCAGCAGCTCTTCAGGGGTATGGTACACTGAAGCTTTCTTT
cdr3_aa: CATSSSSGVWYTEAFF
d_call: -
j_call: TRBJ1-1
v_call: TRBV15
clone_size: few

cdr3_nt: TGTGCCAGCAGCTTAGCCGGGGCCCGACTCTTAGGAAATACGCAGTATTTT
cdr3_aa: CASSLAGARLLGNTQYF
d_call: -
j_call: TRBJ2-3
v_call: TRBV7-2
clone_size: once

cdr3_nt: TGTGCCAGCACGTGGGCTAGCGGGGAAAATGAGCAGTTCTTC
cdr3_aa: CASTWASGENEQFF
d_call: TRBD2
j_call: TRBJ2-1
v_call: TRBV6-1
clone_size: many

cdr3_nt: TGTGCCAGCAGGAGTCAGGACAGATCTTACTACAATGAGCAGTTCTTC
cdr3_aa: CASRSQDRSYYNEQFF
d_call: -
j_call: TRBJ2-1
v_call: TRBV6-5
clone_size: many

cdr3_nt: TGTGCCAGCAGCACAACTAGCGGGAGTAGGACAGATACGCAGTATTTT
cdr3_aa: CASSTTSGSRTDTQYF
d_call: TRBD2
j_call: TRBJ2-3
v_call: TRBV9
clone_size: many